A selection of T cell receptor beta chains follows, all from one sample in a study of T cell responses to AZD1222 COVID-19 vaccine. The data were produced by immunoSEQ multiplex PCR, yet TCRdb's version contains in-frame clones alone and is incomplete. The table records tens of thousands of clones, 80% of them present only once. The sample was peripheral blood, taken on day 0 of AZD1222 vaccination. All receptors derive from an adult in good health. Each CDR3 is given without its conserved first and last residue.

TRBV4-1	ASSQTGTGAGELF
TRBV18	ASSPPGAGGEMNTEAF
TRBV7-3	ASSLREGNTEAF
TRBV2	ASSVLQGVAEAF
TRBV6-1	ASSENRGMTQY
TRBV4-2	ASSQAGGTGYEQY
TRBV5-4	ASSLAGQAWGGYT
TRBV5-6	ASSLGVSYEQY
TRBV3-1/TRBV3-2	ASSHTRDRTDTQY
TRBV10-2	ASSESNWGQPQH
TRBV5-5	ASSLGTGRSYNSPLH
TRBV3-1/TRBV3-2	ASSQAGTATNEKLF
TRBV5-1	ASSEYRNNYGYT
TRBV6-5	ASSSGTGEIGYT
TRBV19	ASRSGQLYT
TRBV7-8	ASSPRLAGGAYEQY
TRBV3-1/TRBV3-2	ASSQQLAGGNEQF
TRBV10-3	AISESIAGQPQH
TRBV7-2	ASSLPRGANVLT
TRBV19	ASSMINRGSPLH
TRBV6-5	ASSYDNEGQYEKLF
TRBV9	ASSVGVSGRTDTQY
TRBV18	ASSPRTDQPQH
TRBV7-7	ASSLEGLAGGGNTGELF
TRBV12-3/TRBV12-4	ASSLGVITEAF
TRBV5-1	ASALAGANEQY
TRBV23-1	ASSQKGSSTEAF
TRBV6-4	ASSSGGTGELF
TRBV4-1	ASSRSPSGRNEKLF
TRBV19	ASGRQGLDSPLH
TRBV30	AWSGHLGAEKLF
TRBV28	ASSPLPGIPYEQY
TRBV12-3/TRBV12-4	ASSFRAGDGYT
TRBV5-1	ASSPAGGSDGNTIY
TRBV21-1	ASSQDRGYGYT
TRBV2	ASGQGGGELF
TRBV6-5	ASFTSISGYT
TRBV21-1	ASSRTVRVYEQY
TRBV7-2	ASSLEGTSGRFYNEQF
TRBV2	ASRDGRGNMNTEAF
TRBV19	ASSIVPGIEQY
TRBV7-9	ASSLGNNEHGYT
TRBV7-9	ASSPEWVNTEAF
TRBV27	ASSLEVRTSGSFSGANVLT
TRBV11-2	ASSFETGYNSPLH
TRBV30	AWSASGAHTEKLF
TRBV10-3	AISERGQGIYEQY
TRBV3-1/TRBV3-2	ASSRYTDTQY
TRBV11-3	ASSLQGDLQETQY
TRBV7-9	ASGIAGFGEQY
TRBV5-1	ASSGPPAPEAF
TRBV5-5	ASSSSGGGYGYT
TRBV5-1	ASSNTGTGGANEKLF